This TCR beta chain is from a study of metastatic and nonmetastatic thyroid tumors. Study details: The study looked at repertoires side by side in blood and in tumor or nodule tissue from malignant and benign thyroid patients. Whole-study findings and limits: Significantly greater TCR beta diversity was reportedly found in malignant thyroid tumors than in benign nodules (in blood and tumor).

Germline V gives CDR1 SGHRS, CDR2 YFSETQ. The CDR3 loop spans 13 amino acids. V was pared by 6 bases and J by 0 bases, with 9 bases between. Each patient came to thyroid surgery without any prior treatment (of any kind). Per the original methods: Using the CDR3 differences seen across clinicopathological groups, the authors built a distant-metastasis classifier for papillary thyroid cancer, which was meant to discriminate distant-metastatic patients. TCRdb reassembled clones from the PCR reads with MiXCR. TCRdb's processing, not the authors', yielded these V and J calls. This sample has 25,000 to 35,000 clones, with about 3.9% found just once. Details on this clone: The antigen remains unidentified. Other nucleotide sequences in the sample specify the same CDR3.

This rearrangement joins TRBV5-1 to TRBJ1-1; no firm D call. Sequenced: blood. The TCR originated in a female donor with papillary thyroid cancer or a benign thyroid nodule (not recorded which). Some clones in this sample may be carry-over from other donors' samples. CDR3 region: CASTGDMNTEAFF. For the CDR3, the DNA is TGCGCCAGCACCGGGGATATGAACACTGAAGCTTTCTTT. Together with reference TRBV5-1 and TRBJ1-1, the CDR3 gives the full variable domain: KAGVTQTPRYLIKTRGQQVTLSCSPISGHRSVSWYQQTPGQGLQFLFEYFSETQRNKGNFPGRFSGRQFSNSRSEMNVSTLELGDSALYLCASTGDMNTEAFFGQGTRLTVV.